One sample yielded the 32 T cell receptor beta chains listed below, sequenced in a study of CD8 T cells in Susac syndrome (dated by TCRdb to between 2018 and 2020). Library method: the immunoSEQ multiplex PCR assay. RNA was extracted using the RNeasy kit, and roughly 0.45 to 1 ug of the RNA was reverse transcribed with random hexamers. TCRdb reanalyzed the raw reads on its own, using fastp at Q25 for trimming and MiXCR for clone calling, and kept in-frame beta chains. All rows with the same CDR3 protein become a single entry with the most common DNA and genes. In all, the sample holds 150,000 to 200,000 distinct CDR3 sequences, and under 95% of those were seen once. The ten largest clones add up to 0.12% of the sample. The sample taken for sequencing was CD4+ T cells from PBMCs. These receptors were obtained from a human donor with Susac syndrome.

The chain links TRBV5-1 to TRBJ1-5, with 8 bases matching TRBD1. Per the germline V gene, CDR1 is SGHRS and CDR2 is YFSETQ. CDR3 length equals 16 residues. The ends lost 3 bases at V and 5 bases at J; junction bases unmatched: 10. CDR3 region: CASSSEPQGEDQPQHF. The CDR3 coding sequence is TGCGCCAGCAGCTCGGAACCACAGGGGGAAGATCAGCCCCAGCATTTT. The full variable domain, its missing parts supplied by reference TRBV5-1 and TRBJ1-5, is KAGVTQTPRYLIKTRGQQVTLSCSPISGHRSVSWYQQTPGQGLQFLFEYFSETQRNKGNFPGRFSGRQFSNSRSEMNVSTLELGDSALYLCASSSEPQGEDQPQHFGDGTRLSIL.

A remark on this clonotype: At one of its ends the junction is not consistent with the germline gene, which may arise from a read error. The chain has TRBV9 and TRBJ2-2; 9 bases map to TRBD1. This CDR3 comprises 15 residues. CDR1 is SGDLS, CDR2 YYNGEE, per germline. The CDR3 region has the DNA TGTGCCAGCAGAGTAGGTGGGACAGGGACCGGGGAGCTGTTTTTT. As protein: CASRVGGTGTGELFF. Supplemented by reference TRBV9 and TRBJ2-2, the full variable domain reads DSGVTQTPKHLITATGQRVTLRCSPRSGDLSVYWYQQSLDQGLQFLIQYYNGEERAKGNILERFSAQQFPDLHSELNLSSLELGDSALYFCASRVGGTGTGELFFGEGSRLTVL.

The chain carries TRBV9 and TRBJ1-6; D is perhaps TRBD1 (6 bases). Per the germline V gene, CDR1 is SGDLS and CDR2 is YYNGEE. CDR3 length: 14 amino acids. Trimming pared 5 bases from V and 13 bases from J, leaving 19 bases between. CDR3 in amino acids: CASSRTGQGSPLHF. The CDR3 nucleotides read TGTGCCAGCAGTCGTACGGGACAAGGTTCGCCCCTCCACTTT.

CDR3 in amino acids: CASSKQGEGTEAFF. CDR3 nucleotide sequence: TGTGCCAGCAGCAAACAGGGCGAGGGGACTGAAGCTTTCTTT. This chain joins TRBV9 and TRBJ1-1, with D possibly TRBD1 on 6 matching bases. The V gene lost 4 bases and the J gene lost 5 bases, with 15 bases spanning the gap. The CDR3 has 14 amino acids. Germline V CDR1 and CDR2: SGDLS, YYNGEE.

V is TRBV6-5 and J is TRBJ1-2; D is unresolved. The V and J ends lost 2 bases and 6 bases respectively, with 13 bases between them. CDR3 length equals 14 residues. Germline assignment: CDR1 MNHEY and CDR2 SVGAGI. The CDR3, as DNA: TGTGCCAGCAGTTACCGACCGACGGTGGATGGCTACACCTTC. It yields the protein CASSYRPTVDGYTF.

Here the CDR3 DNA reads TGCAGCGCATACAGGTCTTGGAACACTGAAGCTTTCTTT. This gives the protein CSAYRSWNTEAFF. V and J are TRBV29-1 and TRBJ1-1, with D perhaps TRBD1 (5 bases). V was trimmed by 7 bases and J by 1 base, leaving 13 bases between them. This CDR3 has 13 amino acids. Germline CDR1 and CDR2: SQVTM and ANQGSEA. Full variable domain (missing parts from reference TRBV29-1 and TRBJ1-1): SAVISQKPSRDICQRGTSLTIQCQVDSQVTMMFWYRQQPGQSLTLIATANQGSEATYESGFVIDKFPISRPNLTFSTLTVSNMSPEDSSIYLCSAYRSWNTEAFFGQGTRLTVV.

V is TRBV27 and J is TRBJ1-6; D may be TRBD1 (5 bases). The CDR3 runs to 18 residues. Germline V gene lookup returns CDR1 MNHEY and CDR2 SMNVEV (reference sequence). Trimming removed 0 bases at V and 2 bases at J, with 14 bases between. In DNA, the CDR3 is TGTGCCAGCAGTTTATCTGTCCCGGGGGAGACCTATAATTCACCCCTCCACTTT. The encoded protein is CASSLSVPGETYNSPLHF.

The chain has TRBV25-1 and TRBJ1-2; a possible D gene is TRBD1 (5 bases). V was shortened by 2 bases and J by 8 bases, with 12 bases between the two germline ends. Germline loops: CDR1 MGHDK, CDR2 SYGVNS. CDR3 length equals 13 residues. The CDR3 DNA is TGTGCCAGCAGTGAAGTTTCAGGGAGCGGCTACACCTTC. It translates to CASSEVSGSGYTF.

This chain's CDR3 is CSVAAGAGETQYF. In DNA form, the CDR3 reads TGCAGCGTTGCAGCCGGGGCAGGGGAGACCCAGTACTTC. The chain recombines TRBV29-1 with TRBJ2-5; D could derive from TRBD1 or TRBD2 (5 bases each). V lost 4 bases and J lost 5, with 14 bases in between. The CDR3 runs to 13 residues. Germline V gene lookup returns CDR1 SQVTM and CDR2 ANQGSEA.

The V gene is TRBV20-1, the J gene TRBJ2-7; D may be TRBD2 (6 bases). CDR1 is DFQATT, CDR2 SNEGSKA, per germline (reference sequence). The CDR3 runs 13 residues. Trimming removed 5 bases at V and 4 bases at J, with 15 bases between. CDR3 sequence: CSAGRGAEYEQYF. CDR3 nucleotides: TGCAGTGCTGGGCGGGGAGCTGAATACGAGCAGTACTTC.

This sequence joins TRBV5-1 and TRBJ2-7, with unresolved D. V was trimmed by 0 bases and J by 7 bases, leaving 11 bases between them. Germline loops: CDR1 SGHRS, CDR2 YFSETQ. CDR3 length: 13 amino acids. The CDR3 DNA reads TGCGCCAGCAGCTTGGAGACGGCTAATGAGCAGTACTTC. This translates into CASSLETANEQYF.

The rearrangement joins TRBV20-1 to TRBJ2-2, with TRBD2 identical over 7 bases. V trimming: 2 bases; J trimming: 1 base; junction bases outside the gene matches: 7. CDR3 size: 16 residues. The germline V gene encodes CDR1 DFQATT and CDR2 SNEGSKA (reference sequence). CDR3 bases: TGCAGTGCTAGACCGGCCGGGAGGCTGAACACCGGGGAGCTGTTTTTT. The encoded protein is CSARPAGRLNTGELFF.

V gene TRBV13 combines with J gene TRBJ2-4; D unresolved. CDR3 size: 13 residues. Looked up from germline, CDR1 is PRHDT and CDR2 is FYEKMQ (reference sequence). The germline V and J ends were trimmed by 4 bases and 6 bases, with 10 bases remaining between them. CDR3 sequence: CASSSRAGNIQYF. The CDR3 DNA reads TGTGCCAGCAGCTCAAGGGCCGGAAACATTCAGTACTTC.

The rearrangement links TRBV7-6 to TRBJ2-1, with 10 bases fitting TRBD2. Germline trimming cut 6 bases from V and 7 bases from J; bases unmatched to any gene: 9. This CDR3 comprises 15 residues. CDR1 and CDR2 from the germline V gene are SGHVS and FNYEAQ. CDR3 sequence reads: CASSRSGGAGNEQFF. CDR3 DNA: TGTGCCAGCAGTAGGAGCGGGGGGGCGGGTAATGAGCAGTTCTTC.

The J gene is TRBJ2-7, the V gene TRBV21-1. TRBV21-1 is a recognized pseudogene. The length of the CDR3 is 9 residues. Here the CDR3 DNA reads TGTGCCAGCCTACAAGAGCAGTACTTC. Its translation is CASLQEQYF.

The gene calls are TRBV7-8 and TRBJ1-5; D unclear. Deletions cut 5 bases from V and 1 base from J, with 15 bases between. The V gene's germline CDR1 is SGHVS and CDR2 FQNEAQ. The CDR3 runs 16 residues. The CDR3 nucleotides are TGTGCCAGCAGCCCCCGGGCGGCCAGAAGCAATCAGCCCCAGCATTTT. Translating it yields CASSPRAARSNQPQHF. Full variable domain (outside the CDR3, taken from reference TRBV7-8 and TRBJ1-5): GAGVSQSPRYKVAKRGQDVALRCDPISGHVSLFWYQQALGQGPEFLTYFQNEAQLDKSGLPSDRFFAERPEGSVSTLKIQRTQQEDSAVYLCASSPRAARSNQPQHFGDGTRLSIL.

The chain has TRBV20-1 and TRBJ2-7; 8 bases match TRBD1. Germline CDR1 DFQATT, CDR2 SNEGSKA (reference sequence). Losses at the gene ends were 2 bases for V and 4 bases for J; bases not matched to a gene: 10. CDR3 length: 15 amino acids. The chain's CDR3 is CSARPQGAEIYEQYF. DNA for the CDR3: TGCAGTGCTAGACCCCAGGGGGCCGAAATATACGAGCAGTACTTC.

The chain links TRBV29-1 to TRBJ2-7; 11 bases agree with TRBD2. Germline lookup yields CDR1 SQVTM and CDR2 ANQGSEA. The CDR3 consists of 14 residues. V shed 4 bases, J shed 4 bases, and the junction held 6 bases outside the gene matches. Here the CDR3 DNA reads TGCAGCGTTGTAGCTAGCGGGGGGCTTTACGAGCAGTACTTC. Encoded protein: CSVVASGGLYEQYF.

In this sample, this clonotype turned up a few times. The chain carries TRBV7-8 and TRBJ2-6; D is uncertain. The germline V gene has CDR1 SGHVS and CDR2 FQNEAQ. V lost 0 bases and J lost 0, with 9 bases in between. CDR3 length equals 17 residues. For the CDR3, the DNA is TGTGCCAGCAGCTTAGCGTCTTCCCGCTCTGGGGCCAACGTCCTGACTTTC. Protein sequence: CASSLASSRSGANVLTF.

The chain uses TRBV5-1 and TRBJ1-2; D may be TRBD1 (6 bases). Germline V gene data show CDR1 as SGHRS and CDR2 as YFSETQ. The ends were cut back, 5 bases at V and 0 bases at J, with 11 bases in the middle. This CDR3 has 14 amino acids. The CDR3 reads CASREGGPNYGYTF. CDR3 DNA sequence: TGCGCCAGCAGGGAAGGGGGTCCTAACTATGGCTACACCTTC.

The rearrangement uses TRBV2 and TRBJ2-7; 8 nucleotides match TRBD1. This CDR3 is built from 14 residues. The trim removed 6 bases at V and 4 bases at J, leaving 8 bases unmatched. Germline lookup yields CDR1 SNHLY and CDR2 FYNNEI. The CDR3 region has the DNA TGTGCCAGCAGCACCCAGGGGGCCATTTACGAGCAGTACTTC. It encodes CASSTQGAIYEQYF.

This clonotype was detected once. The chain couples TRBV2 to TRBJ2-2; 7 bases match TRBD2. CDR1 is SNHLY and CDR2 is FYNNEI in the germline V gene. With V trimmed by 8 bases and J by 4 bases, 4 bases remained unmatched. The CDR3 extends over 13 amino acids. The CDR3 DNA sequence: TGTGCCAGCGGAATAGCGGGCACCGGGGAGCTGTTTTTT. Translated: CASGIAGTGELFF.

This clonotype was seen only once. In DNA form, the CDR3 reads TGTGCCAGCAGTCGGCTAGCGACGTCAGGCGAGACCCAGTACTTC. Translated, it gives CASSRLATSGETQYF. The chain joins TRBV7-9 to TRBJ2-5; D is possibly TRBD2 (6 bases). CDR1 and CDR2 (germline): SEHNR, FQNEAQ (reference sequence). Trimming left V 6 bases short and J 5 bases short, with 19 bases between. This CDR3 region has 15 residues.

The chain employs TRBV20-1 and TRBJ2-3; tentatively, D is TRBD2 (6 bases). Trimming removed 3 bases from V and 4 bases from J, with 8 bases in between. This CDR3 spans 12 amino acids. From germline, CDR1 is DFQATT and CDR2 SNEGSKA (reference sequence). CDR3 amino acids: CSASGDSDTQYF. In DNA, the CDR3 is TGCAGTGCTAGTGGGGACTCAGATACGCAGTATTTT.

V and J are TRBV7-9 and TRBJ1-2; 12 bases are shared with TRBD1. The CDR3 has 15 amino acids. The junction had 7 bases not matched to a gene; V was cut back by 3 bases and J by 8 bases. Germline CDR1 and CDR2: SEHNR and FQNEAQ (reference sequence). DNA of the CDR3: TGTGCCAGCAGCTTGGGGACAGGGGGCGCAAGGGGCTACACCTTC. Its protein product is CASSLGTGGARGYTF. The full variable domain, rest sourced from reference TRBV7-9 and TRBJ1-2, is DTGVSQNPRHKITKRGQNVTFRCDPISEHNRLYWYRQTLGQGPEFLTYFQNEAQLEKSRLLSDRFSAERPKGSFSTLEIQRTEQGDSAMYLCASSLGTGGARGYTFGSGTRLTVV.

The rearrangement joins TRBV12-3 or TRBV12-4 to TRBJ1-2; no clear D gene. The CDR3 is made up of 15 amino acids. Trimming removed 3 bases from V and 2 bases from J, with 13 bases in between. The CDR3 nucleotides are TGTGCCAGCAGTTTTTCCCGACGTTTAAACTATGGCTACACCTTC. Protein product: CASSFSRRLNYGYTF.

This clonotype has only one observation. This chain joins TRBV6-4 and TRBJ2-1; D is unclear. Per the germline V gene, CDR1 is MRHNA and CDR2 is SNTAGT. V was cut by 0 bases and J by 5 bases, with 11 bases left in between. CDR3 length: 15 residues. Written as DNA, the CDR3 is TGTGCCAGCAGTGACTCGATAAGGCCGCACAATGAGCAGTTCTTC. Translated, it gives CASSDSIRPHNEQFF.

The chain combines TRBV5-1 with TRBJ1-2; 8 nucleotides align to TRBD1. The CDR3 extends over 13 amino acids. V was clipped by 4 bases and J by 8 bases; unmatched bases: 7. CDR1 is SGHRS and CDR2 is YFSETQ in the germline V gene. DNA of the CDR3: TGCGCCAGCAGCCAAGGACAGGGCGAAGGCTACACCTTC. It specifies CASSQGQGEGYTF.

V and J are TRBV9 and TRBJ2-2; TRBD2 might be the D (5 bases). Germline values: CDR1 SGDLS, CDR2 YYNGEE. With 0 bases removed from V and 6 bases from J, the gap between germline ends came to 9 bases. The CDR3 totals 14 residues. The CDR3 nucleotides are TGTGCCAGCAGCGTAGATACTAGACCCGGGGAGCTGTTTTTT. Translating gives CASSVDTRPGELFF.

The V gene is TRBV10-3, the J gene TRBJ2-7; no definite D call. This CDR3 has 12 residues. Germline CDR1 reads ENHRY; CDR2 reads SYGVKD. Trimming left V 4 bases short and J 3 bases short, with 7 bases between. The CDR3 DNA reads as TGTGCCATCAGTGTAGGTGGCTACGAGCAGTACTTC. This gives the protein CAISVGGYEQYF.

This chain links TRBV6-5 with TRBJ2-5, with a tentative D call TRBD2 (5 bases). This CDR3 has 12 amino acids. Per germline, CDR1 MNHEY and CDR2 SVGAGI. V was trimmed by 11 bases and J by 7 bases, leaving 17 bases between them. In nucleotides, the CDR3 is TGTGCCGCGGGTGGTGGGCGTGGGACCCAGTACTTC. Residues: CAAGGGRGTQYF.

The V and J genes are TRBV3-1 and TRBJ2-7; 9 bases map to TRBD1. Germline values: CDR1 LGHDT, CDR2 YNNKEL (reference sequence). The CDR3 sequence is 16 residues long. J was trimmed by 7 bases and V by 4 bases; bases with no gene match: 14. CDR3 amino acids: CASSLQGASTLREQYF. For the CDR3, the DNA is TGTGCCAGCAGCCTACAGGGGGCCTCAACCTTACGGGAGCAGTACTTC.